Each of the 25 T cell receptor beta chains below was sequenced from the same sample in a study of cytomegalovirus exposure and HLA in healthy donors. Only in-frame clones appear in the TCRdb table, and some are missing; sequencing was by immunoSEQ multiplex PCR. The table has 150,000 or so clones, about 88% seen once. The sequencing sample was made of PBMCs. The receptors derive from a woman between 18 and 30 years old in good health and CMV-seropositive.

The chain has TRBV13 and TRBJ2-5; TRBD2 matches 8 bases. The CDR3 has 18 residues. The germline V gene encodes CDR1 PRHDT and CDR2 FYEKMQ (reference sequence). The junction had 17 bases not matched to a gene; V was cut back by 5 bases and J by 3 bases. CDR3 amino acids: CASSIPRVSGTRKETQYF. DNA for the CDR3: TGTGCCAGCAGCATACCAAGGGTCTCCGGGACTAGGAAAGAGACCCAGTACTTC.

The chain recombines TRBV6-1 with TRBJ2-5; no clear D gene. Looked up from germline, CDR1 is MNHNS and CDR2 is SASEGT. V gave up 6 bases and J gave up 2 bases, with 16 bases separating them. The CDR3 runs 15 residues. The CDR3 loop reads CASRTLLAAQETQYF. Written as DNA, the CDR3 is TGTGCCAGCAGAACCCTCTTGGCGGCACAAGAGACCCAGTACTTC.

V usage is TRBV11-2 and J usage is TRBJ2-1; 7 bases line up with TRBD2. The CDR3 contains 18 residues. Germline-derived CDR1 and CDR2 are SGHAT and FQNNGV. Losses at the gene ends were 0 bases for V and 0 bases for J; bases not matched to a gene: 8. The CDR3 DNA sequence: TGTGCCAGCAGCTTAGATTTTTGGCGGGGGAGCTCCTACAATGAGCAGTTCTTC. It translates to CASSLDFWRGSSYNEQFF.

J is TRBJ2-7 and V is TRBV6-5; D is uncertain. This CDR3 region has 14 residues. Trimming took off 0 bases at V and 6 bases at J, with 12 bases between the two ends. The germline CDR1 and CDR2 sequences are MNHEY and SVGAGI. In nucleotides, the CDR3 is TGTGCCAGCAGTTACTCGGTGATCTCCGGCGAGCAGTACTTC. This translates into CASSYSVISGEQYF.

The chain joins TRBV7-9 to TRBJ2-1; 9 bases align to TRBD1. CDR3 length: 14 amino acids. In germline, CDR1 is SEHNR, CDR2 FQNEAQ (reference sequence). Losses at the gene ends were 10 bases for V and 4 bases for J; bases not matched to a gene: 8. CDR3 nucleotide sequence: TGTGCCACACAGACGGGACAGGGTTACAATGAGCAGTTCTTC. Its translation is CATQTGQGYNEQFF.

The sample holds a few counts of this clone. The CDR3 DNA is TGTGCCTGGACAACAGGTTCAGGAAACACCATATATTTT. Its protein product is CAWTTGSGNTIYF. The rearrangement joins TRBV30 to TRBJ1-3; D perhaps matches TRBD1 (5 bases). The CDR3 is 13 residues long. V was pared by 4 bases and J by 4 bases, with 11 bases between. Germline loops: CDR1 GTSNPN, CDR2 SVGIG (reference sequence).

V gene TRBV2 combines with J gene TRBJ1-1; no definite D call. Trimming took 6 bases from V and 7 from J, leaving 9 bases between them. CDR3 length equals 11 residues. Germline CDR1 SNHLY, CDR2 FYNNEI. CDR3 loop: CASRFQVEAFF. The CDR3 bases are TGTGCCAGCAGGTTTCAGGTTGAAGCTTTCTTT.

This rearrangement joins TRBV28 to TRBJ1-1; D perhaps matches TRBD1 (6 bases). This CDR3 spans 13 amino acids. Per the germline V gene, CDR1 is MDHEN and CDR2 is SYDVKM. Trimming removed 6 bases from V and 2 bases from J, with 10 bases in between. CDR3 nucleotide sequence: TGTGCCAGCAGCCGGACAGCAAACACTGAAGCTTTCTTT. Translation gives CASSRTANTEAFF.

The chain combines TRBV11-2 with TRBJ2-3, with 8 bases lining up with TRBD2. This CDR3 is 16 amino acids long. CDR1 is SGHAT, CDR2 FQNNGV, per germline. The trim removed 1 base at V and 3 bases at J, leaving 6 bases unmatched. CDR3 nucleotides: TGTGCCAGCAGCTTAGTTGCGGGGGGCTCTACAGATACGCAGTATTTT. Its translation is CASSLVAGGSTDTQYF.

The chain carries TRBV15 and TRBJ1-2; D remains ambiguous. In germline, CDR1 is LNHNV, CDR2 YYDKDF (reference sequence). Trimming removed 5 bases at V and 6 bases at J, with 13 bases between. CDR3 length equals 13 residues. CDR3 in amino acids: CATSRGEADGYTF. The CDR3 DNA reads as TGTGCCACCAGCCGTGGGGAAGCGGATGGCTACACCTTC.

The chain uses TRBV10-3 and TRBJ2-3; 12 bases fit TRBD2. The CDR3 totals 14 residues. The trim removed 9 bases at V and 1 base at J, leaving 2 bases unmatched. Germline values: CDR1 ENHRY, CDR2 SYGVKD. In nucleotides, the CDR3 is TGTGCCATTCGGACTAGCGGGGGCACAGATACGCAGTATTTT. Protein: CAIRTSGGTDTQYF.

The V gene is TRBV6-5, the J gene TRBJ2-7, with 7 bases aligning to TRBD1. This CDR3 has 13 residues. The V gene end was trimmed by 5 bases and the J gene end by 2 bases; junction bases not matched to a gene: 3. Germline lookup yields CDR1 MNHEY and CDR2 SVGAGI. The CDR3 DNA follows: TGTGCCAGCAGTCCGACAGGGACCTACGAGCAGTACTTC. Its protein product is CASSPTGTYEQYF.

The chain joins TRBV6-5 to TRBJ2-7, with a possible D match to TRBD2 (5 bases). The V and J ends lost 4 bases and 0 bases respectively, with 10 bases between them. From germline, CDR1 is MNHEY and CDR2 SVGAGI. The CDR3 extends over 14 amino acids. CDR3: CASSWERDSYEQYF. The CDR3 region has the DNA TGTGCCAGCAGTTGGGAACGGGACTCCTACGAGCAGTACTTC.

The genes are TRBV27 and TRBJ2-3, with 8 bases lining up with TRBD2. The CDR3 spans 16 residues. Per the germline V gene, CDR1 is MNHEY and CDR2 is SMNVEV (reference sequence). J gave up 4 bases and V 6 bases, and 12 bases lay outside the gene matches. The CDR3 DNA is TGTGCCAGCAGACCCTTTAGCGGGGTAATGCCAGATACGCAGTATTTT. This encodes CASRPFSGVMPDTQYF.

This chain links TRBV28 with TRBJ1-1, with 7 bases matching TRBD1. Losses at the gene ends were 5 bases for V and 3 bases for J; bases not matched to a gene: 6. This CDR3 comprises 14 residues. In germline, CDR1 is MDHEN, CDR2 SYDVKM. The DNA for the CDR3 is TGTGCCAGCAGTCCGACAGGGCTAGACACTGAAGCTTTCTTT. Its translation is CASSPTGLDTEAFF.

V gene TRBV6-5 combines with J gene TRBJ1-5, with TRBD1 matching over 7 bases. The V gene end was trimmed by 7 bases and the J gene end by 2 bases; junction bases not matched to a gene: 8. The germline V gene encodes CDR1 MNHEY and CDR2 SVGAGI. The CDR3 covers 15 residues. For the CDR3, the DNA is TGTGCCAGCACTAAACAGGGGTCTCGCAATCAGCCCCAGCATTTT. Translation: CASTKQGSRNQPQHF.

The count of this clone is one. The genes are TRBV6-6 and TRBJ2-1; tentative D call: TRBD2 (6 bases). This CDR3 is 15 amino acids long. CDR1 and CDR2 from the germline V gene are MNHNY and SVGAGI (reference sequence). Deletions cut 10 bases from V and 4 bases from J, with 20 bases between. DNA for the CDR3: TGTGCCACCTTTCCCTCGGGAGCCGGTTACAATGAGCAGTTCTTC. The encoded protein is CATFPSGAGYNEQFF.

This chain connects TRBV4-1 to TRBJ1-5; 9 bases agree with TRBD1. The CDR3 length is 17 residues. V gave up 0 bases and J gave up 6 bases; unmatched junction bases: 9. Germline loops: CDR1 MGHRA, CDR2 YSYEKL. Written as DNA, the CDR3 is TGCGCCAGCAGCCAAGAAGGAGGGACAGGGATAAGTCAGCCCCAGCATTTT. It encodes CASSQEGGTGISQPQHF.

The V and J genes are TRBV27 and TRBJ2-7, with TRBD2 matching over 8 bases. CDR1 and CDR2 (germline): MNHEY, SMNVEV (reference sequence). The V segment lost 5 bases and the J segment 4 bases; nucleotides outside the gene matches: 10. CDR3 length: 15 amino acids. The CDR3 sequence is CASSAPGLGRYEQYF. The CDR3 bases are TGTGCCAGCAGTGCGCCGGGACTAGGGAGGTACGAGCAGTACTTC.

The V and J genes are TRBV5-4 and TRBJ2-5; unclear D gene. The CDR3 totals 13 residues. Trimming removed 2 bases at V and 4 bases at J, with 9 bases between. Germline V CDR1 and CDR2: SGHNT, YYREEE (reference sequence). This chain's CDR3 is CASSFRGGETQYF. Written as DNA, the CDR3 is TGTGCCAGCAGCTTCCGCGGCGGAGAGACCCAGTACTTC.

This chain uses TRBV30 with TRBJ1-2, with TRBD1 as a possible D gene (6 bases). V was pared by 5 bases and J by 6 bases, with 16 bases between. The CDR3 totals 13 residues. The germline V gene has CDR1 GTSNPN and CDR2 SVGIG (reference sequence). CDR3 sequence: CAWGYRVEDGYTF. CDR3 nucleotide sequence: TGTGCCTGGGGGTACAGGGTCGAGGATGGCTACACCTTC. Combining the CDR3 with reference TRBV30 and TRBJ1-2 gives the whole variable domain SQTIHQWPATLVQPVGSPLSLECTVEGTSNPNLYWYRQAAGRGLQLLFYSVGIGQISSEVPQNLSASRPQDRQFILSSKKLLLSDSGFYLCAWGYRVEDGYTFGSGTRLTVV.

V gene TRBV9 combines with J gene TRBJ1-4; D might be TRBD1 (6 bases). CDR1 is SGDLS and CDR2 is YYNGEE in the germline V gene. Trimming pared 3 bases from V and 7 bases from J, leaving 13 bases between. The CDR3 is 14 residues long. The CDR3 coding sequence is TGTGCCAGCAGCGCAGGGACAAAGGGTGAAAAACTGTTTTTT. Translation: CASSAGTKGEKLFF.

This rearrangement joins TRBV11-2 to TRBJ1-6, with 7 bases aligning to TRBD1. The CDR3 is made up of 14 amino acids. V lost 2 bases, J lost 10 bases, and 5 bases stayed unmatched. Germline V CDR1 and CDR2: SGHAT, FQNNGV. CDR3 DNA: TGTGCCAGCAGCTTATATAGGGGGCAATCACCCCTCCACTTT. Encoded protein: CASSLYRGQSPLHF.

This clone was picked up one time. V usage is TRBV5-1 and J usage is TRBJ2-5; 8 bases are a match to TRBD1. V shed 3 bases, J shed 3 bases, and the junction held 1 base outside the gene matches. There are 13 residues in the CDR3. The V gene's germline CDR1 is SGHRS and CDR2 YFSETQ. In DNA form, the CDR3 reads TGCGCCAGCAGCTCACAGGGGGAAGAGACCCAGTACTTC. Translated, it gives CASSSQGEETQYF.

The CDR3 DNA sequence: TGTGCCAGCAGTGTGGGACAGCATACTAATTCACCCCTCCACTTT. It specifies CASSVGQHTNSPLHF. The gene calls are TRBV25-1 and TRBJ1-6; 7 bases are a match to TRBD1. V was pared by 4 bases and J by 6 bases, with 6 bases of the junction left unmatched. There are 15 residues in the CDR3. Germline lookup yields CDR1 MGHDK and CDR2 SYGVNS.